Given below is one TCR beta chain in context. Its antigen is undetermined. The data were taken from a study of PD-L1 blockade in urothelial cancer. Study context: Beginning in the mid-2010s, patients received atezolizumab, given as 1,200 mg intravenously every 3 weeks. Reported median T cell count for blood samples was 110,000 to 150,000.

V was clipped by 1 base and J by 2 bases, with 7 bases between them. Per germline, CDR1 SGHKS and CDR2 YYEKEE (reference sequence). CDR3 length equals 14 residues. The method was immunoSEQ multiplex PCR; TCRdb's version includes in-frame clones alone and lacks a portion of them. The sample consists of about 43,000 clones, about 91% of them appearing once. The study's findings and limits: By 3 weeks, tumor-associated blood clones had expanded more in durable-benefit patients.

This receptor was obtained from a man at least 80 years old with urothelial cancer. The sample was PBMCs, taken around atezolizumab (anti-PD-L1) treatment. The rearrangement links TRBV5-5 to TRBJ1-3, with D unresolved. The DNA of the CDR3 is TGTGCCAGCAGCTTGCGAGAGGCTGGAAACACCATATATTTT. It translates to CASSLREAGNTIYF.